The source of this T cell receptor beta chain is a study of long-term antiretroviral therapy in people with HIV (dated 2022 in TCRdb). Study-level background: Collection of the earliest samples took place about a decade ahead of the 2015 WHO recommendation for immediate ART, at a time when ART was typically delayed until CD4 counts fell. A total of some 200 cryopreserved PBMC samples came from 30 or so adults with confirmed HIV infection and were collected serially over a mean of about 6 years (range 1-12). A retrospective serial study tested whether ART initiation and durable HIV suppression were associated with changes in peripheral blood TRB repertoire composition and diversity. No cross-contamination during QIAcube processing was seen in test extractions of a monoclonal T-cell line run alongside 25 to 35 polyclonal samples. About 35% of the 30 participants with HIV were female. Beyond this particular receptor, the publication reports: CDR3 length ranges in HIV repertoires were narrower than in controls, and network structure suggested an antigen-experienced repertoire with only a slight naive shift after ART. Samples dated from the mid-2000s to the late 2010s, and the ART regimens used may be less effective than current ones. Since PBMC availability was limited, sequencing covered only the TCR beta chain, with no alpha chain pairing. Because cell numbers in pre-ART samples were limited, unsorted PBMC were profiled instead of sorted CD4+ and CD8+ T cells. Starting ART was linked to a significant rise in TRB diversity, yet even with long-term ART the diversity remained significantly lower than in transplant donor controls. Expanded TRB clones identified before ART initiation dominated the repertoire at all time points, although this dominance fluctuated and declined in many PLHIV after ART. Inferences about post-ART repertoire changes are limited because no data were available on ART adherence, viral resistance or therapy changes.

Inclusion was restricted to participants for whom at least one PBMC sample before ART initiation and at least two post-ART samples were available. All participants with HIV were treated in the United States of America. Before DNA extraction, cryopreserved samples of about 0.95-11 million PBMC were thawed and washed. At the time of the earliest PBMC sample for each participant with HIV, ages ranged from roughly 23 to 55 years. PBMC samples from each participant spanned 1-4 timepoints before ART initiation and 2-8 timepoints after ART initiation, with a median of 7 samples. For every participant, serial HIV viral load, CD4+ T-cell count, ART history and demographic data were obtained. Genomic DNA was extracted from unsorted PBMC with a Qiagen kit on a QIAcube, processed in batches of 12 samples. As to this clone: It has no known antigen specificity. Nothing much larger sits one base from this clone, and base qualities are not available.

CDR1 and CDR2 were assigned from the germline V gene (reference sequence) as SEHNR and FQNEAQ. V is reduced by 1 base and J by 10 bases, leaving a spacing of 14 bases between them. Counted from cysteine to phenylalanine, this CDR3 has 15 amino acids. This entry keeps only the CDR3 DNA: 45 bases, framed from base 1. The immunoSEQ hsTCRB v3.0 assay was used at survey level resolution for TRB variable region sequencing. TRB sequencing targeted a depth of about 40,000-50,000 T-cell genomes per sample. Pooled TRB libraries were sequenced on an Illumina MiSeq with a v3 150-cycle kit. The paper's processing steps were these. Repertoire analysis ran in R within a reproducible Nextflow workflow covering QC, data transformation and analysis. LymphoSeq2, an R package for exploring AIRR-Seq data, was used to implement custom analyses. After excluding several samples that yielded fewer than 5000 total TRB sequences, 150 to 200 HIV repertoires remained for analysis. Among the roughly 200 retained HIV repertoires, some 60 were collected before ART initiation and 120 to 140 were collected after ART initiation. Each repertoire was downsampled to 5000 TRB nucleotide sequences, and summary statistics were averaged across 100 downsampling iterations. The analysis kept only TRB sequences whose CDR3 regions were at least seven amino acids long. Two measures captured diversity: a Shannon entropy-derived clonality score and the Gini coefficient. In the repertoire networks, any two of the top 5000 CDR3 amino acid sequences were connected whenever the two sequences differed by an edit distance of one. For TRB CDR3 amino acid sequences, GLIPH2 was used to predict antigen specificity groups and MHC restriction. To flag known CMV, EBV, HIV or tissue antigen associations, CDR3 amino acid sequences were matched against VDJdb and McPAS-TCR. Pre-ART, post-ART and control groups were compared with Wilcoxon signed-rank tests and Holm-Bonferroni correction. In its TCRdb copy, this immuneACCESS table keeps in-frame sequences only and misses some clones. Where compared with another copy, unresolved V genes explain less than half of these, and the others have no known cause. The DNA was the basis for D and trimming; V, J and clone size are from that table. For this sample there are tens of thousands of clones; over 90% appear just once. Around 6.4% of the sample lies in the top ten.

Material: unsorted PBMCs, obtained about 6.5 years after starting antiretroviral therapy. The rearranged chain carries TRBV7-9 and TRBJ1-6, with no confidently assigned D gene. The TCR sequence derives from a woman aged 40 to 55 with HIV. The CDR3 reads as follows: CASSLEAGVHSPLHF. The nucleotide sequence reads TGTGCCAGCAGCTTAGAAGCCGGGGTCCACTCACCCCTCCACTTT. The CDR3 plus the reference TRBV7-9 and TRBJ1-6 genes for the other parts give the full variable domain: DTGVSQNPRHKITKRGQNVTFRCDPISEHNRLYWYRQTLGQGPEFLTYFQNEAQLEKSRLLSDRFSAERPKGSFSTLEIQRTEQGDSAMYLCASSLEAGVHSPLHFGNGTRLTVT.